This note documents a single T cell receptor (beta chain) sequence. Its antigen is undetermined. These data come from a study of T cell responses to AZD1222 COVID-19 vaccine. General observations from the study: Spike-specific TCR depth and breadth grew after two AZD1222 doses. Vaccine-associated CD4 TCRs ranged over spike, dominating at 160-218 and 743-854. Only a handful of people who got AZD1222 tested seropositive at baseline. Unmutated variant regions are reportedly targeted by nearly half of spike-specific TCRs.

Sequencing used immunoSEQ multiplex PCR; TCRdb keeps in-frame clones, though not all of them. Of more than 85,000 clones in the sample, 92% were seen once. Trimming took 6 bases from V and 6 from J, leaving 17 bases between them. Germline CDR1 SGHTA, CDR2 FQGTGA. CDR3 length equals 14 residues. This sequence originates from an adult in good health. V gene TRBV7-3 combines with J gene TRBJ1-1; D is perhaps TRBD1 (5 bases). The input for sequencing was peripheral blood, taken on day 0 of AZD1222 vaccination. In DNA, the CDR3 is TGTGCCAGCAGTAGGGCAGGGTCGAGGGCTGAAGCTTTCTTT. This translates into CASSRAGSRAEAFF.